These 9 T cell receptor beta chains originate from one sample sequenced in a study of blood T cell repertoires in COVID-19. Measured with immunoSEQ multiplex PCR; TCRdb has only the in-frame clones, and not every one. The sample contains around 200,000 clones, 70% to 90% of which appear only once. Sequencing input: peripheral blood. The receptor set was obtained from a woman aged 80 or over with acute or convalescent COVID-19.

CDR3 coding DNA: TGTGCCAGCAGCCAAGGGAGTATATGGAGGGGCTACACCTTC. It yields the protein CASSQGSIWRGYTF. J is TRBJ1-2 and V is TRBV14; no definite D call. The CDR3 totals 14 residues. The ends were cut back, 1 base at V and 8 bases at J, with 14 bases in the middle. CDR1 SGHDN and CDR2 FVKESK come from the germline V gene.

The chain recombines TRBV7-2 with TRBJ1-3; D call uncertain. Germline V CDR1 and CDR2: SGHTA, FQGNSA. This CDR3 is built from 15 residues. V lost 6 bases, J lost 7 bases, and 19 bases lay in between. Here the CDR3 reads CASSPNGYRGNTIYF. The CDR3 DNA reads as TGTGCCAGCAGTCCTAACGGGTACCGAGGCAACACCATATATTTT. The full variable domain, in which reference TRBV7-2 and TRBJ1-3 provide the parts outside the CDR3, is GAGVSQSPSNKVTEKGKDVELRCDPISGHTALYWYRQSLGQGLEFLIYFQGNSAPDKSGLPSDRFSAERTGGSVSTLTIQRTQQEDSAVYLCASSPNGYRGNTIYFGEGSWLTVV.

The gene calls are TRBV5-5 and TRBJ2-7; D not certain. The CDR3 covers 16 residues. V lost 0 bases and J lost 1, with 14 bases in between. Germline CDR1 reads SGHKS; CDR2 reads YYEKEE (reference sequence). Here the CDR3 reads CASSLALGSRSYEQYF. Here the CDR3 DNA reads TGTGCCAGCAGCTTGGCCCTGGGTTCCAGGTCCTACGAGCAGTACTTC.

V and J are TRBV7-2 and TRBJ2-7; 9 bases line up with TRBD1. CDR1 is SGHTA and CDR2 is FQGNSA in the germline V gene. There are 14 residues in the CDR3. The V and J ends lost 5 bases and 7 bases, in that order; junction bases with no gene match: 9. CDR3 DNA sequence: TGTGCCAGCAGCCTCCGGGACAGGGATGTTGAGCAGTACTTC. Translation gives CASSLRDRDVEQYF.

V and J are TRBV3-1 (or the pseudogene TRBV3-2) and TRBJ2-7; 8 bases fit TRBD2. With V trimmed by 3 bases and J by 4 bases, 5 bases remained unmatched. The CDR3 totals 14 residues. Germline V gives CDR1 LGHDT, CDR2 YNNKEL (reference sequence). The CDR3: CASSHTSGAYEQYF. As DNA, the CDR3 is TGTGCCAGCAGCCACACTAGCGGTGCGTACGAGCAGTACTTC.

About this clone itself: Other DNA sequences within the sample encode an identical CDR3. The genes are TRBV7-9 and TRBJ2-5, with D maybe TRBD1 (6 bases). Trimming took 5 bases from V and 2 from J, leaving 12 bases between them. The CDR3 runs 14 residues. Germline lookup yields CDR1 SEHNR and CDR2 FQNEAQ (reference sequence). In DNA form, the CDR3 reads TGTGCCAGCAGCCCGGGACAAATTCAAGAGACCCAGTACTTC. This encodes CASSPGQIQETQYF.

The V gene is TRBV27, the J gene TRBJ2-6; the D is unclear. The CDR3 is 13 residues long. Germline loops: CDR1 MNHEY, CDR2 SMNVEV (reference sequence). The V and J ends lost 6 bases and 0 bases respectively, with 3 bases between them. CDR3 protein: CASRSSGANVLTF. The CDR3 DNA reads TGTGCCAGCAGGAGCTCTGGGGCCAACGTCCTGACTTTC.

The rearrangement links TRBV7-9 to TRBJ1-5; weak D call: TRBD1 (6 bases). Germline loops: CDR1 SEHNR, CDR2 FQNEAQ (reference sequence). Trimming shortened V by 5 bases and J by 5 bases, and 16 bases separated the two germline ends. This CDR3 contains 15 residues. The CDR3 loop reads CASSGVRGAHQPQHF. CDR3 in DNA: TGTGCCAGCAGCGGGGTGCGGGGGGCACATCAGCCCCAGCATTTT. The full variable domain, with the rest looked up from reference TRBV7-9 and TRBJ1-5, is DTGVSQNPRHKITKRGQNVTFRCDPISEHNRLYWYRQTLGQGPEFLTYFQNEAQLEKSRLLSDRFSAERPKGSFSTLEIQRTEQGDSAMYLCASSGVRGAHQPQHFGDGTRLSIL.

The chain is built from TRBV24-1 and TRBJ1-4; possibly TRBD1 for D (5 bases). CDR3 length: 13 residues. V gave up 7 bases and J gave up 10 bases, with 15 bases separating them. Germline CDR1 is KGHDR and CDR2 is SFDVKD. The chain's CDR3 is CATSPAGEGKLFF. The CDR3 DNA reads as TGTGCCACCAGCCCCGCGGGGGAGGGAAAACTGTTTTTT.